This T cell receptor (beta chain) was obtained from a study of CD8 T cells in Susac syndrome. Sequencing targeted TCR beta in T cells from blood (CD8+ and CD4+). Relapsing-remitting disease, either stable or active, was present in the treatment-naive patients who were the multiple sclerosis controls. Negative isolation was used for CD8+ and CD4+ T cells, and FACS enrichment was applied to TEMRA cells. RNA amounts of roughly 0.45 to 1 ug underwent reverse transcription with random hexamers. A multiplex approach, immunoSEQ multiplex PCR, amplified TCR beta CDR3 across 54 Vbeta and 13 Jbeta. TCRdb reprocessed the immunoSEQ multiplex PCR reads with MiXCR, giving one entry per CDR3 protein. Altogether fewer than 350,000 distinct CDR3 sequences are present, just over 90% being singletons, with the ten largest covering 0.065%. The CDR3 spans 14 residues. Unmatched junction bases numbered 7, after V lost 5 bases and J lost 5 bases. The germline gives CDR1 MNHEY, CDR2 SVGAGI.

This TCR was recovered from a human donor with multiple sclerosis. The sequenced sample was CD4+ T cells from PBMCs. The chain joins TRBV6-5 to TRBJ1-1, with TRBD1 matching over 8 bases. The CDR3 reads CASSLFRGRTEAFF. The CDR3 nucleotides read TGTGCCAGCAGTCTCTTCAGGGGGCGGACTGAAGCTTTCTTT.